The 7 T cell receptor beta chains below were found in one sample sequenced in a study of T cells in Graves' hyperthyroidism and ophthalmopathy. TCR beta CDR3 sequences were amplified from RNA transcripts. A first-round RT-PCR of the TCR CDR3 used the HTBI primer set. From the multiplex PCR reads, TCRdb called clonotypes with MiXCR, one entry per CDR3 protein. The sample holds about 560,000 distinct CDR3 sequences, over 15% seen once. The sequenced sample was blood. These receptors all stem from a woman under 30 with Graves' hyperthyroidism.

This clonotype was counted many times. This chain joins TRBV29-1 and TRBJ1-1; unclear D gene. CDR1 is SQVTM and CDR2 is ANQGSEA in the germline V gene. The V end lost 1 base, the J end lost 1 base, and 1 base lay between the germline ends. The CDR3 extends over 11 amino acids. DNA for the CDR3: TGCAGCGTTGAAGGGAACACTGAAGCTTTCTTT. It is translated as CSVEGNTEAFF.

This clonotype came up a few times. The chain joins TRBV12-3 or TRBV12-4 to TRBJ2-1, with D possibly TRBD2 on 6 matching bases. The CDR3 length is 13 residues. Trimming stripped 6 bases from V and 10 bases from J, with 16 bases between. This chain's CDR3 is CASSPEGLLEQFF. The CDR3 DNA is TGTGCCAGCAGCCCCGAGGGACTTCTCGAGCAGTTCTTC.

This clonotype was detected only a few times. The chain is built from TRBV24-1 and TRBJ1-1, with 7 bases identical to TRBD1. V shed 4 bases, J shed 2 bases, and the junction held 3 bases outside the gene matches. This CDR3 has 14 amino acids. The V gene's germline CDR1 is KGHDR and CDR2 SFDVKD. CDR3 sequence reads: CATSDGTVNTEAFF. The CDR3 region has the DNA TGTGCCACCAGTGACGGGACAGTTAACACTGAAGCTTTCTTT.

The chain combines TRBV4-2 with TRBJ1-1; 8 bases match TRBD1. CDR3 length: 14 amino acids. The V and J ends lost 0 bases and 5 bases, in that order; junction bases with no gene match: 2. Germline V lookup: CDR1 LGHNA, CDR2 YNFKEQ. This CDR3 is CASSQETGVTEAFF. The CDR3 nucleotides are TGTGCCAGCAGCCAAGAGACAGGGGTTACTGAAGCTTTCTTT.

This rearrangement joins TRBV4-3 to TRBJ2-4, with D perhaps TRBD2 (7 bases). V shed 0 bases and J shed 0 bases, with 27 bases lying between them. The CDR3 spans 22 residues. The germline V gene encodes CDR1 LGHNA and CDR2 YSLEER. DNA for the CDR3: TGCGCCAGCAGCCAAGATGATCGGGGGGCCGGATCCTATGAACTAGCCAAAAACATTCAGTACTTC. This gives the protein CASSQDDRGAGSYELAKNIQYF.

This clonotype has only one observation. This sequence joins TRBV5-1 and TRBJ2-2; 13 nucleotides line up with TRBD2. Germline V gene lookup returns CDR1 SGHRS and CDR2 YFSETQ. V was pared by 4 bases and J by 7 bases, with 25 bases of the junction left unmatched. The length of the CDR3 is 22 residues. CDR3 nucleotides: TGCGCCAGCAGCCACAACCCTTCCAAACTAGCGGGGGGGCCAGGTGGCATCGGGGAGCTGTTTTTT. Its protein is CASSHNPSKLAGGPGGIGELFF.

The chain recombines TRBV20-1 with TRBJ1-6; D might be TRBD1 (6 bases). Germline values: CDR1 DFQATT, CDR2 SNEGSKA (reference sequence). The CDR3 has 16 residues. Between the trimmed V and J ends, which lost 6 bases and 0 bases, there was a span of 15 bases. The DNA of the CDR3 is TGCAGTGCACCCCACAGGGCGAGCTCCTATAATTCACCCCTCCACTTT. This sequence encodes CSAPHRASSYNSPLHF.